This TCR beta chain originates from a study of cytomegalovirus exposure and HLA in healthy donors (TCRdb year 2017). Notes on the research overall: According to an earlier analysis of several hundred of the donors, 200 million or so T cells yielded 117 million unique TCR beta sequences and about 280 Gb of sequence data. Class I and class II HLA loci were covered by the typing at four-digit resolution. The T cell repertoires of about 700 subjects were profiled by immunosequencing and related to cytomegalovirus serostatus. The study aimed to test whether signatures of past pathogen exposure could be identified by cataloging public T cell receptors. Donor age, sex, ethnicity and CMV serostatus were compiled together with the repertoire data. Typing coverage varied by locus: about 620-630 donors for A, B, C, DRB1 and DQB1; roughly 510 for DQA1; 606 for DPA1; roughly 450 for DPB1. About five DR-DQ haplotypes were handled as single units for association and clustering because linkage in the cohort was strong. Rather than using new phenotypic data, the later analysis identified candidate immune exposures from TCR beta sequences and from how often those sequences occurred across donors. A separate validation cohort of about 110 different subjects was used in addition to the 666-subject first cohort. An earlier analysis of some 600 of the donors applied high-throughput TCR beta sequencing to assess whether each TCR beta V gene segment acted as functional or pseudogenic. On average, 235,054 unique TCR beta nucleotide sequences were sequenced per donor among fewer than 500 genotyped donors of the cohort, with approximately 18% of those sequences being non-productive. An early release that covered approximately 600 HLA-typed donors contained approximately 290 gigabases of sequencing data and 85 million to 100 million unique TCR sequences. To predict cytomegalovirus infection status, the study combined high-throughput TCR immunosequencing, statistical association of individual TCRs with disease status, and machine learning. A later genetic analysis took genome-wide SNP genotypes for about 65% of the 666 donors and used that subset as a discovery cohort. Among the roughly 400 genotyped donors, approximately 81% belonged to the genetic ancestry cluster associated with self-reported Caucasian donors. To study patterns of TCR occurrence, a later analysis re-analyzed previously published TCR beta repertoires from just over 650 donors and added high-resolution HLA genotyping. Every discovery cohort repertoire had been produced on one sequencing platform.

The CDR3 spans 15 residues, from the cysteine through the phenylalanine. Just CDR3 DNA is preserved here, 45 bases in frame from base 1. CDR1 and CDR2, looked up from the germline V gene (reference sequence), are LNHDA and SQIVND. The junction carries 19 bases between V and J, which are trimmed by 7 bases and 6 bases respectively. Overall results and qualifications from the work: Most TCR sequences were seen in very few donors, while some public TCRs were found in many individuals. The only immune exposure information available for the cohort was CMV serostatus. In a later analysis, the rate of TCR association differed among HLA loci, with DRB1 alleles having the most associated TCRs and HLA-C alleles having the fewest. In the study, approximately 160 TCR beta chains were listed as associated with cytomegalovirus. A later analysis associated about 17,000 TCR beta sequences with specific HLA alleles at a false discovery rate of 0.05. Cytomegalovirus status was reported to be diagnosed by the classifier with high specificity and sensitivity in both the original and validation cohorts. Correlated functional status among segregating V segments might reflect linkage disequilibrium, but an unknown experimental factor could not be ruled out. Some IMGT-functional V segments, including TRBV6-2 and TRBV6-3, could not be distinguished by the 87-base-pair reads and were therefore excluded. The cohort was sequenced for TCR beta chains only, and without alpha or paired-chain data the features that could be detected were limited. In a later genetic analysis, fewer N-insertions in productive TCRs were reported among donors in an Asian-associated ancestry cluster than the roughly 670-donor mean. In a later genetic analysis, a missense DCLRE1C variant was associated with V-gene and J-gene trimming of TCR beta chains, and the association was replicated in an independent cohort. When HLA alleles, especially DR and DQ, strongly co-occurred, TCR associations were difficult to assign to individual alleles. In a later analysis, several top co-occurrence clusters were reported to appear linked to parvovirus B19, influenza, CMV and Epstein-Barr virus. The presence/absence analyses assumed that sequencing depth was roughly uniform across donors, and that assumption may not be true. Most CMV-associated TCR beta chains appeared to be HLA-restricted in a later analysis, and the HLA associations seemed to be driven largely by CMV exposure. Compared with equally common non-associated chains, HLA-associated TCR beta chains in a later analysis were more clonally expanded and had lower generation probabilities. According to the authors, the approach could potentially be generalized to other disease states and immunological phenotypes. In an earlier analysis of more than 450 of the donors, most TCR beta V segments were observed in productive rearrangements about 87% or about 30% of the time, broadly matching IMGT annotations. A few of the identified cytomegalovirus-associated TCR beta chains were confirmed in vitro to be specific for cytomegalovirus antigens. Because HLA typing was unavailable for some donors at each locus, only the typed subset was used in association tests. A further reported finding was that TCR beta sequences accurately predicted the HLA-A and HLA-B alleles for most subjects in the first cohort. A cluster of highly shared sequence variants was judged likely to be a technical artifact of the sequencing pipeline. Over 15 rarely observed V segments, including chromosome 9 orphons, were excluded from the earlier analysis of about 610 of the donors because counts were too low.

Preparation of the library involved the immunoSEQ multiplex PCR assay. For the multiplex PCR, a mixture combining 60 forward primers for TCR Vbeta segments and 13 reverse primers for TCR Jbeta segments was used. A multiplex PCR assay on genomic DNA amplified the CDR3 region of rearranged TCR beta genes. Amplified TCR beta libraries were sequenced as 87-base-pair reads on the Illumina HiSeq System. Regarding the original processing steps: In a later analysis, tens of millions of unique TCR beta chains were counted across the roughly 670 repertoires, and roughly 9.9 million of these chains were shared by at least two donors. Raw reads were error-corrected and collapsed into unique sequences by a nearest-neighbor algorithm in which closely related sequences were merged to remove PCR and sequencing errors. V, D and J gene segments were assigned by aligning CDR3 sequences to IMGT reference sequences. For a sequence to be retained, at least a six-nucleotide match to both a V gene segment and a J gene segment was required. A rearrangement counted as productive if the CDR3 had no stop codons and remained in frame with V and J, and every other rearrangement counted as non-productive. Following IMGT convention, CDR3 was defined as the stretch from the second conserved V-encoded cysteine to the conserved J-encoded phenylalanine. In an earlier analysis of just under 600 of the donors, sequences lacking an unambiguous match to a single V gene segment were excluded. An earlier analysis of fewer than 750 of the donors classified V segments as functional when productive rearrangements were above 56.7% and as segregating when the standard deviation between donors was above 5%. A statistical classification framework was built for diagnosing cytomegalovirus status from the catalog of TCR beta chain sequences. V and J gene assignment, in a later analysis, came from comparing TCR nucleotide sequences with IMGT/GENE-DB human TR gene sequences. A later analysis assigned CDR3 sequences and most-parsimonious VDJ recombination scenarios with the TCRdist pipeline. A later analysis defined each TCR beta chain by its CDR3 amino acid sequence plus V-gene family, and excluded reads lacking a unique V-gene family. To address suspected cross-contamination and a sequencing artifact, a later analysis removed several hundred highly shared, low-generation-probability nucleotide sequences. A later analysis calculated a clonal expansion index for each public chain from normalized within-repertoire ranks of inferred template counts. In a later analysis, generation probabilities were computed using a VDJ recombination model fitted to out-of-frame rearrangements, and the results were checked against IGoR. In a later analysis, hypergeometric tests were used to score TCR-TCR, TCR-HLA and TCR-CMV co-occurrence, with a repertoire-size bias correction applied to TCR pairs. False discovery rates were estimated in a later analysis by permuting HLA or CMV assignments 20 times. In a later analysis, co-occurring TCRs were grouped with DBSCAN, and TCRdist sequence similarity was added when clustering was performed within HLA-allele-positive subsets. Co-occurrence clustering excluded repertoires with fewer than 30,000 or more than 120,000 public chains, plus five with anomalous nucleotide sharing. In its TCRdb copy, this immuneACCESS table keeps in-frame sequences only and misses some clones. Where compared with another copy, unresolved V genes explain less than half of these, and the others have no known cause. The V and J calls and clone size come from that table; D and trimming were worked out from the DNA. Per the sample table, the count is more than 40,000 clones. The ten largest clonotypes hold about 2.5% of the sample.

About this clone: No antigen is known for it.

The cohort consisted of 670 or so healthy bone marrow donors. Cohort members were all nominally healthy when sampled, although unrecorded immune exposures were likely present. The donor tested CMV seronegative and was one of the 352 seronegative cohort members. A peripheral blood sample was collected from each donor, and TCR beta sequencing was performed on peripheral blood mononuclear cells. Genomic DNA extraction from the blood cell samples was performed with the Qiagen DNeasy Blood Extraction Kit. Sequencing was carried out using PBMCs. The sequence was collected from a female donor in good health and CMV-seronegative. The chain is encoded by TRBV19 joined to TRBJ1-5, with a weak D call of TRBD1 (6 bases match). In nucleotides, the sequence is TGTGCCAGTAACACCCTCGGGGGGGGCAGTCAGCCCCAGCATTTT. Translated, it reads CASNTLGGGSQPQHF.